This T cell receptor (beta chain) originates from a study of CD8+CD57+ T cells in acquired aplastic anemia. This CDR3 is built from 16 residues. J lost 3 bases, V lost 5 bases, and 7 bases had no gene match. CDR1 is SGHAT and CDR2 is FQDESV in the germline V gene (reference sequence). CD8+CD57+ cell expansion, shown by flow cytometry, had occurred in the patients selected for sequencing. Both TCR beta VDJ combination and CDR3 sequence profiling were carried out. Genomic DNA was the template for this profiling. TCRdb recomputed calls from the reads with MiXCR, one row per CDR3 protein. The sample yields about 98,000 distinct CDR3 sequences, roughly 70% seen once.

The chain joins TRBV11-1 to TRBJ2-7; 13 bases fit TRBD2. This clonotype was sampled from a human donor with aplastic anemia. Sequenced sample: sorted CD4+, CD8+, or CD8+CD57+ T cells (not recorded which) from PBMCs. The CDR3 spells CASSTGLAGAGYEQYF. The CDR3 bases are TGTGCCAGCAGCACCGGACTAGCGGGGGCTGGCTACGAGCAGTACTTC.